This TCR beta chain was obtained from a study of T cells in Graves' hyperthyroidism and ophthalmopathy. RNA transcripts gave rise to amplified TCR beta CDR3 regions. HTBI primers drove first-round RT-PCR of the TCR CDR3. Using its own MiXCR run on the multiplex PCR reads, TCRdb lists one record per CDR3 protein. This table holds about 250,000 distinct CDR3 sequences, approximately 23% found once. The CDR3 consists of 15 residues. V dropped 4 bases and J dropped 0 bases, with 15 bases sitting between them. Germline CDR1 is GTSNPN and CDR2 is SVGIG (reference sequence). Duration under 3 months, a NOSPECS grade of at least 4, and a Clinical Activity Score of at least 3 characterized the ophthalmopathy patients. Orbital computed tomography and thyroid ultrasound, together with serum TRAb and thyroxine and clinical symptoms, were used for diagnoses. This clonotype was found many times. The target antigen is unknown.

Study-level findings and limits: The model made its ophthalmopathy prediction, and onset followed a median approximately 6 months later.

The source material was blood. This chain connects TRBV30 to TRBJ1-2; the D gene is possibly TRBD1 (6 bases). This receptor was taken from a woman in her thirties or forties with Graves' ophthalmopathy. The CDR3 here is CAWIPGHPPNYGYTF. The CDR3 coding sequence is TGTGCCTGGATCCCGGGACACCCGCCTAACTATGGCTACACCTTC.